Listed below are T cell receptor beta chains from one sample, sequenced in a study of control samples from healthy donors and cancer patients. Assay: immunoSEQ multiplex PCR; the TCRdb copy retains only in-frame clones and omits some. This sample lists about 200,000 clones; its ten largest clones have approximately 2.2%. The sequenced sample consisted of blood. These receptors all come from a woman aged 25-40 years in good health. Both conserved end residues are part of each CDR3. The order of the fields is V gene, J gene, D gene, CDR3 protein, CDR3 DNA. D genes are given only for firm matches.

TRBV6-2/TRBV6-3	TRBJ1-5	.	CASSYRGGQPQHF	TGTGCCAGCAGTTACAGGGGGGGTCAGCCCCAGCATTTT
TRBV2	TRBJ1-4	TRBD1	CASRPGGAANEKLFF	TGTGCCAGCAGACCAGGGGGCGCGGCTAATGAAAAACTGTTTTTT
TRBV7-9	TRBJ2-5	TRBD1	CASSFRTGRQETQYF	TGTGCCAGCAGCTTTAGGACAGGGAGGCAAGAGACCCAGTACTTC
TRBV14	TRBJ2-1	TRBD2	CASSLLASSYNEQFF	TGTGCCAGCAGTCTACTAGCGTCATCCTACAATGAGCAGTTCTTC
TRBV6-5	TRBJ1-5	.	CASSQAGASQPQHF	TGTGCCAGCAGTCAGGCAGGGGCCAGTCAGCCCCAGCATTTT
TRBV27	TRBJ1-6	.	CASMVSRQSGSPLHF	TGTGCCAGCATGGTCAGTCGACAATCCGGTTCACCCCTCCACTTT
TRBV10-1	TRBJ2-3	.	CASSRTDTDTQYF	TGCGCCAGCAGTAGGACAGACACAGATACGCAGTATTTT
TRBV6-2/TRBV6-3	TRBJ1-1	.	CASSYVLNTEAFF	TGTGCCAGCAGTTACGTCCTGAACACTGAAGCTTTCTTT
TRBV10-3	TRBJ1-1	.	CAISSQSTNTEAFF	TGTGCCATCAGTTCCCAGTCAACGAACACTGAAGCTTTCTTT
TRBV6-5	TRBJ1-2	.	CASRNSDGSYGYTF	TGTGCCAGCAGGAATTCGGACGGAAGCTATGGCTACACCTTC
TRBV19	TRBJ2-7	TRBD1	CASSIGDRGINEQYF	TGTGCCAGTAGTATAGGGGACAGGGGGATCAACGAGCAGTACTTC
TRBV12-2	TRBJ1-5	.	CASRPGTGTGGSAVSNQPQHF	TGTGCAAGTCGCCCCGGCACCGGGACAGGGGGATCAGCAGTCAGCAATCAGCCCCAGCATTTT
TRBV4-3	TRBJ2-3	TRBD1	CASSQVVLSAGGTDTQYF	TGCGCCAGCAGCCAAGTGGTTCTCTCGGCAGGGGGAACAGATACGCAGTATTTT
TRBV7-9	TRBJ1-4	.	CASSHQGRDEKLFF	TGTGCCAGCAGCCATCAGGGTAGGGATGAAAAACTGTTTTTT
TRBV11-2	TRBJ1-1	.	CASSLAVRGVTEAFF	TGTGCCAGCAGCTTAGCGGTTCGGGGTGTCACTGAAGCTTTCTTT
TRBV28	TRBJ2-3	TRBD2	CASSSPSGGADTQYF	TGTGCCAGCAGTTCCCCTAGCGGGGGGGCCGATACGCAGTATTTT
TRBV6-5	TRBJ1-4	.	CASSYEAATNEKLFF	TGTGCCAGCAGTTACGAGGCTGCAACTAATGAAAAACTGTTTTTT
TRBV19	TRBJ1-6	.	CASRVGGPVPLHF	TGTGCCAGTAGAGTCGGGGGTCCTGTACCCCTCCACTTT
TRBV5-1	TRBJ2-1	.	CASSLSDPYNEQFF	TGCGCCAGCAGCTTAAGCGATCCGTACAATGAGCAGTTCTTC
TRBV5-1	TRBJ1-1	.	CASSLGGMNTEAFF	TGCGCCAGCAGCCTAGGGGGTATGAACACTGAAGCTTTCTTT
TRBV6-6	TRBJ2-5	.	CASGGIQETQYF	TGTGCCAGCGGGGGTATACAAGAGACCCAGTACTTC
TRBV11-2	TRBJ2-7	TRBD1	CASSSTGGAEQYF	TGTGCCAGCAGTTCGACAGGGGGCGCCGAGCAGTACTTC
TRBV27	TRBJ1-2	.	CASRIGRHYGYTF	TGTGCCAGCAGAATCGGACGGCACTATGGCTACACCTTC
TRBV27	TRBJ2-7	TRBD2	CASSFRTSGGQRLSYEQYF	TGTGCCAGCAGTTTTCGTACTAGCGGGGGGCAACGACTGTCCTACGAGCAGTACTTC
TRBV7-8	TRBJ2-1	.	CASSPKDNEQFF	TGTGCCAGCAGCCCTAAGGACAATGAGCAGTTCTTC
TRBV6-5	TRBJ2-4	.	CASNSENIQYF	TGTGCCAGCAATTCCGAAAACATTCAGTACTTC
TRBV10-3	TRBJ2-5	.	CAISERGTNQETQYF	TGTGCCATCAGTGAGAGGGGGACTAACCAAGAGACCCAGTACTTC
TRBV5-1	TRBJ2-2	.	CASSFANTGELFF	TGCGCCAGCAGCTTTGCAAACACCGGGGAGCTGTTTTTT
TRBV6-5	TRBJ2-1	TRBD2	CASNIGGARNEQFF	TGTGCCAGCAATATCGGGGGGGCTCGTAATGAGCAGTTCTTC
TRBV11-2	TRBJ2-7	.	CASSLVLTDSYEQYF	TGTGCCAGCAGCTTGGTGCTGACAGACTCCTACGAGCAGTACTTC
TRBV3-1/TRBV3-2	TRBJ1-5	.	CASSQEQGAGGNQPQHF	TGTGCCAGCAGCCAGGAACAGGGAGCCGGGGGCAATCAGCCCCAGCATTTT
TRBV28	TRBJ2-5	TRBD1	CASGDRESLQETQYF	TGTGCCAGCGGAGACAGGGAAAGCCTCCAAGAGACCCAGTACTTC
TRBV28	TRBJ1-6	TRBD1	CASLKWPLLTGPNSPLHF	TGTGCCAGCCTAAAGTGGCCGCTCTTGACAGGGCCAAATTCACCCCTCCACTTT
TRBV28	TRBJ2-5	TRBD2	CATVAGGGETQYF	TGCGCCACAGTAGCGGGGGGTGGGGAGACCCAGTACTTC
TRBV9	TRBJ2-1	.	CASSADNEQFF	TGTGCCAGCAGCGCCGACAATGAGCAGTTCTTC
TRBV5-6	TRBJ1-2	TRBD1	CASSLRTGAGYTF	TGTGCCAGCAGCTTAAGGACAGGAGCAGGCTACACCTTC
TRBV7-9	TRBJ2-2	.	CASSLDFGGRNTGELFF	TGTGCCAGCAGCTTAGACTTTGGGGGGCGCAACACCGGGGAGCTGTTTTTT
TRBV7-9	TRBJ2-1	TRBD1	CASSFQGALEQFF	TGTGCCAGCAGCTTTCAGGGGGCGCTTGAGCAGTTCTTC
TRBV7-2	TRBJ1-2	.	CASSPTPNYGYTF	TGTGCCAGCAGCCCTACACCTAACTATGGCTACACCTTC
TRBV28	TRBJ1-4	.	CASSVDSRSEKLFF	TGTGCCAGCAGTGTAGACAGCCGGAGCGAAAAACTGTTTTTT
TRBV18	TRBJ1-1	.	CASSPQGRGEAFF	TGTGCCAGCTCACCACAGGGGCGGGGTGAAGCTTTCTTT
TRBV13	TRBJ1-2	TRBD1	CASSYYLGQGFSNYGYTF	TGTGCCAGCAGCTACTATCTGGGACAGGGCTTCTCTAACTATGGCTACACCTTC
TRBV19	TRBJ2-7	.	CASSHPGFNEQYF	TGTGCCAGTAGTCATCCAGGGTTCAACGAGCAGTACTTC